One and the same sample provided the 20 T cell receptor beta chains below, sequenced in a study of CD8 T cells in Susac syndrome. An input of 0.5 to 1 ug of RNA was subjected to reverse transcription using random hexamers. TCRdb analysed the immunoSEQ multiplex PCR reads with MiXCR anew, one entry per CDR3 protein. The data contain a few hundred thousand distinct CDR3 sequences, 80% to 95% of them singletons. The sample consisted of CD8+ T cells from PBMCs. These receptors came from a human donor with multiple sclerosis.

The chain recombines TRBV12-3 or TRBV12-4 with TRBJ2-7; possible D gene TRBD2, 5 bases. Deletions cut 3 bases from V and 10 bases from J, with 13 bases between. The CDR3 runs 12 residues. The CDR3, as DNA: TGTGCCAGCAGTTTGTGGAGCGGAAGACAGTACTTC. It codes for CASSLWSGRQYF.

The rearrangement uses TRBV7-9 and TRBJ2-3, with TRBD2 matching over 11 bases. This CDR3 is built from 17 residues. In germline, CDR1 is SEHNR, CDR2 FQNEAQ (reference sequence). V trimming: 6 bases; J trimming: 0 bases; junction bases outside the gene matches: 8. In nucleotides, the CDR3 is TGTGCCAGCAGGATGTTGACTAGCGGGACTAGCACAGATACGCAGTATTTT. The encoded protein is CASRMLTSGTSTDTQYF.

The chain is built from TRBV6-5 and TRBJ1-1; tentative D call: TRBD1 (5 bases). V lost 2 bases and J lost 0, with 7 bases in between. The CDR3 sequence is 14 residues long. Germline V gene sequence: CDR1 MNHEY, CDR2 SVGAGI. Here the CDR3 DNA reads TGTGCCAGCAGTTACGGGGCTGTGAACACTGAAGCTTTCTTT. This encodes CASSYGAVNTEAFF.

The V call is TRBV7-9, the J call TRBJ2-2; a possible D gene is TRBD1 (6 bases). This CDR3 comprises 14 residues. V was pared by 5 bases and J by 6 bases, with 13 bases between. CDR1 is SEHNR and CDR2 is FQNEAQ in the germline V gene (reference sequence). For the CDR3, the DNA is TGTGCCAGCAGCGATCAACAGGGTCCCGGGGAGCTGTTTTTT. Translation: CASSDQQGPGELFF. The full variable domain, in which reference TRBV7-9 and TRBJ2-2 provide the parts outside the CDR3, is DTGVSQNPRHKITKRGQNVTFRCDPISEHNRLYWYRQTLGQGPEFLTYFQNEAQLEKSRLLSDRFSAERPKGSFSTLEIQRTEQGDSAMYLCASSDQQGPGELFFGEGSRLTVL.

V usage is TRBV14 and J usage is TRBJ1-6; D might be TRBD1 (6 bases). Germline loops: CDR1 SGHDN, CDR2 FVKESK. V shed 6 bases and J shed 4 bases, with 16 bases lying between them. The CDR3 is 16 amino acids. This CDR3 is CASSGNLDSYNSPLHF. DNA for the CDR3: TGTGCCAGCAGTGGAAACCTGGACAGTTATAATTCACCCCTCCACTTT. Full variable domain (outside the CDR3, taken from reference TRBV14 and TRBJ1-6): EAGVTQFPSHSVIEKGQTVTLRCDPISGHDNLYWYRRVMGKEIKFLLHFVKESKQDESGMPNNRFLAERTGGTYSTLKVQPAELEDSGVYFCASSGNLDSYNSPLHFGNGTRLTVT.

This chain uses TRBV19 with TRBJ2-3; 9 bases fit TRBD2. Germline V lookup: CDR1 LNHDA, CDR2 SQIVND (reference sequence). Unmatched junction bases numbered 6, after V lost 5 bases and J lost 3 bases. The CDR3 runs to 15 residues. The CDR3 nucleotides are TGTGCCAGTAGTCCCAGACTAGCGGAGACAGATACGCAGTATTTT. Its translation is CASSPRLAETDTQYF. The full variable domain, in which reference TRBV19 and TRBJ2-3 provide the parts outside the CDR3, is DGGITQSPKYLFRKEGQNVTLSCEQNLNHDAMYWYRQDPGQGLRLIYYSQIVNDFQKGDIAEGYSVSREKKESFPLTVTSAQKNPTAFYLCASSPRLAETDTQYFGPGTRLTVL.

This CDR3 is CASSLVGGQVAGGRNEQFF. The CDR3 DNA reads TGTGCCAGCAGCTTAGTAGGAGGCCAGGTAGCGGGGGGTAGGAATGAGCAGTTCTTC. This chain uses TRBV7-9 with TRBJ2-1; 10 nucleotides match TRBD2. The CDR3 is 19 amino acids. Germline V gene data show CDR1 as SEHNR and CDR2 as FQNEAQ (reference sequence). Trimming cost V 1 base and J 7 bases; bases outside gene matches: 16.

The rearrangement uses TRBV5-6 and TRBJ2-1; D remains unclear. This CDR3 region has 14 residues. The germline V gene encodes CDR1 SGHDT and CDR2 YYEEEE. Trimming left V 0 bases short and J 8 bases short, with 12 bases between. The CDR3 coding sequence is TGTGCCAGCAGCTTGGGAGGAACGCGGCATGAGCAGTTCTTC. This codes for CASSLGGTRHEQFF.

J is TRBJ2-5 and V is TRBV29-1; D remains unclear. With 3 bases removed from V and 3 bases from J, the gap between germline ends came to 8 bases. Germline V gene sequence: CDR1 SQVTM, CDR2 ANQGSEA. The CDR3 is made up of 12 amino acids. CDR3 sequence reads: CSVERQEETQYF. The CDR3 DNA sequence: TGCAGCGTTGAGCGTCAGGAAGAGACCCAGTACTTC. The full variable domain, in which reference TRBV29-1 and TRBJ2-5 provide the parts outside the CDR3, is SAVISQKPSRDICQRGTSLTIQCQVDSQVTMMFWYRQQPGQSLTLIATANQGSEATYESGFVIDKFPISRPNLTFSTLTVSNMSPEDSSIYLCSVERQEETQYFGPGTRLLVL.

The gene calls are TRBV2 and TRBJ1-1, with 12 bases aligning to TRBD1. V lost 10 bases, J lost 7 bases, and 13 bases stayed unmatched. CDR1 is SNHLY and CDR2 is FYNNEI in the germline V gene. The CDR3 contains 15 residues. As DNA, the CDR3 is TGTGCCACCACTCAGACCGGGACAGGGGGCGATGAAGCTTTCTTT. Protein: CATTQTGTGGDEAFF.

The chain recombines TRBV30 with TRBJ2-7; D may be TRBD2 (6 bases). Germline V gene sequence: CDR1 GTSNPN, CDR2 SVGIG (reference sequence). Trimming left V 6 bases short and J 9 bases short, with 12 bases between. The length of the CDR3 is 10 residues. CDR3 DNA sequence: TGTGCCTGTTCAGCGGAGGGGCAGTACTTC. The encoded protein is CACSAEGQYF.

The V gene is TRBV12-3 or TRBV12-4, the J gene TRBJ2-7, with D unresolved. The CDR3 spans 12 residues. V was cut by 5 bases and J by 4 bases, with 9 bases left in between. In DNA form, the CDR3 reads TGTGCCAGCAGTCTCTCACAGTACGAGCAGTACTTC. It codes for CASSLSQYEQYF.

The rearrangement links TRBV12-3 or TRBV12-4 to TRBJ2-7, with 12 bases lining up with TRBD1. This CDR3 has 15 residues. Losses at the gene ends were 3 bases for V and 4 bases for J; bases not matched to a gene: 4. The CDR3 region has the DNA TGTGCCAGCAGTTTTGGGACAGGGGGCTTATACGAGCAGTACTTC. Translating gives CASSFGTGGLYEQYF.

CDR3 in amino acids: CASSQPAGGRNEQFF. CDR3 DNA: TGCGCCAGCAGCCAACCAGCGGGGGGTAGGAATGAGCAGTTCTTC. The chain couples TRBV4-1 to TRBJ2-1, with TRBD2 matching over 9 bases. The germline V gene encodes CDR1 MGHRA and CDR2 YSYEKL. Trimming at V came to 2 bases and at J to 7 bases, leaving 6 bases not matched to a gene. This CDR3 has 15 residues.

V gene TRBV19 combines with J gene TRBJ1-6, with 9 bases lining up with TRBD1. From germline, CDR1 is LNHDA and CDR2 SQIVND (reference sequence). Germline trimming cut 5 bases from V and 5 bases from J; bases unmatched to any gene: 7. The CDR3 loop spans 16 amino acids. The CDR3 sequence: CASSASQGAHNSPLHF. CDR3 nucleotide sequence: TGTGCCAGTAGTGCTTCACAGGGGGCCCATAATTCACCCCTCCACTTT.

This sequence joins TRBV5-1 and TRBJ2-2, with 7 bases identical to TRBD2. V lost 0 bases, J lost 2 bases, and 7 bases stayed unmatched. This CDR3 has 17 residues. CDR1 is SGHRS, CDR2 YFSETQ, per germline. CDR3 sequence (DNA): TGCGCCAGCAGCTTGGCGTGGAGCGGGGAAAACACCGGGGAGCTGTTTTTT. Amino acid sequence: CASSLAWSGENTGELFF.

The rearrangement links TRBV29-1 to TRBJ2-2; tentative D call: TRBD2 (6 bases). Trimming stripped 7 bases from V and 4 bases from J, with 22 bases between. Germline-derived CDR1 and CDR2 are SQVTM and ANQGSEA. The CDR3 is made up of 16 amino acids. CDR3 amino acids: CSARGISPPFTGELFF. Here the CDR3 DNA reads TGCAGCGCTCGCGGGATCAGCCCACCTTTCACCGGGGAGCTGTTTTTT.

The CDR3 sequence: CASRPYEQYF. CDR3 nucleotide sequence: TGTGCCAGCAGGCCTTACGAGCAGTACTTC. V is TRBV5-6 and J is TRBJ2-7; D is unclear. This CDR3 is 10 amino acids long. V was cut by 5 bases and J by 4 bases, with 4 bases left in between. Germline V gene data show CDR1 as SGHDT and CDR2 as YYEEEE.

The chain joins TRBV30 to TRBJ2-1, with D possibly TRBD2 on 6 matching bases. The CDR3 has 13 residues. In germline, CDR1 is GTSNPN, CDR2 SVGIG (reference sequence). V was cut by 2 bases and J by 7 bases, with 12 bases left in between. The CDR3 here is CAWSSGWGNEQFF. CDR3 nucleotide sequence: TGTGCCTGGAGTAGCGGGTGGGGGAATGAGCAGTTCTTC.

J is TRBJ2-5 and V is TRBV19; D not resolved. In germline, CDR1 is LNHDA, CDR2 SQIVND (reference sequence). V was pared by 0 bases and J by 5 bases, with 1 base between. The CDR3 is 11 residues long. The CDR3 DNA reads TGTGCCAGTAGTATAGACGAGACCCAGTACTTC. This codes for CASSIDETQYF.